Listed here is a single TCR beta chain. As yet, its antigen is unknown. The source of the sample is a study of regulatory T cells in long-lasting Graves disease. Broader study findings: Persistent disease was characterized by preferential usage of TRBV28, TRBJ1-2 and TRBJ2-5.

Arm-PCR of CDR3 regions with iRepertoire HTBI primers generated TCR beta libraries. TCRdb analysed the multiplex PCR reads with MiXCR anew, one entry per CDR3 protein. The repertoire holds fewer than 450,000 distinct CDR3 sequences, more than 20% seen once, with about a fifth in the top ten. Time point here: persistent/refractory GD, antithyroid drugs over 5 years with positive TRAb. Generation of the TCR library employed RNA extracted from PBMCs. V was pared by 2 bases and J by 8 bases, with 9 bases between. This CDR3 is built from 11 residues. Germline V gene sequence: CDR1 DFQATT, CDR2 SNEGSKA (reference sequence).

The sequence came from a female donor with Graves disease. The sequences come from peripheral blood mononuclear cells (PBMCs), collected when the disease was refractory, from a patient treated with antithyroid drugs. This chain connects TRBV20-1 to TRBJ1-1; no reliable D call. The CDR3 nucleotides are TGCAGTGCTAGAAAGTCATCCGAAGCTTTCTTT. This gives the protein CSARKSSEAFF.